The 14 T cell receptor beta chains presented below share a single source sample, sequenced in a study of vaccination and CD4 T cells after COVID-19. Via MiXCR, TCRdb re-called the PCR reads, giving one row per CDR3 protein. The table records 12,000 to 15,000 distinct CDR3 sequences, less than 80% of them present only once. The material sequenced was CD4+ T cells from blood, taken after SARS-CoV-2 vaccination. The receptors derive from a human donor who had recovered from COVID-19.

The chain carries TRBV7-9 and TRBJ1-2; TRBD1 might be the D (5 bases). The CDR3 has 16 residues. V lost 1 base and J 4 bases, leaving 16 bases between the germline ends. CDR1 and CDR2 (germline): SEHNR, FQNEAQ (reference sequence). CDR3 nucleotide sequence: TGTGCCAGCAGCTTAGACGGGCAGGGCTCCGGCTATGGCTACACCTTC. Its protein is CASSLDGQGSGYGYTF. The complete variable domain, with remaining parts taken from reference TRBV7-9 and TRBJ1-2, reads DTGVSQNPRHKITKRGQNVTFRCDPISEHNRLYWYRQTLGQGPEFLTYFQNEAQLEKSRLLSDRFSAERPKGSFSTLEIQRTEQGDSAMYLCASSLDGQGSGYGYTFGSGTRLTVV.

In its sample, this clonotype was seen a few times. The genes are TRBV7-2 and TRBJ2-5, with 7 bases lining up with TRBD2. Germline V gene sequence: CDR1 SGHTA, CDR2 FQGNSA. V gave up 5 bases and J gave up 4 bases; unmatched junction bases: 19. This CDR3 region has 18 residues. The DNA for the CDR3 is TGTGCCAGCAGCCTCCTCGGGGTGGGAGGGCCGCGAGGAGAGACCCAGTACTTC. Residues: CASSLLGVGGPRGETQYF. Together with reference TRBV7-2 and TRBJ2-5, the CDR3 gives the full variable domain: GAGVSQSPSNKVTEKGKDVELRCDPISGHTALYWYRQSLGQGLEFLIYFQGNSAPDKSGLPSDRFSAERTGGSVSTLTIQRTQQEDSAVYLCASSLLGVGGPRGETQYFGPGTRLLVL.

The chain has TRBV4-1 and TRBJ2-2, with D unresolved. Germline V CDR1 and CDR2: MGHRA, YSYEKL. V was cut by 2 bases and J by 6 bases, with 7 bases left in between. CDR3 length: 13 amino acids. This chain's CDR3 is CASSQLWAGELFF. In DNA, the CDR3 is TGCGCCAGCAGCCAACTTTGGGCCGGGGAGCTGTTTTTT.

The V and J genes are TRBV6-4 and TRBJ2-1, with 9 bases aligning to TRBD2. Germline V gene sequence: CDR1 MRHNA, CDR2 SNTAGT. Trimming cost V 2 bases and J 5 bases; bases outside gene matches: 10. This CDR3 region has 17 residues. The CDR3 DNA follows: TGTGCCAGCAGTGACGGGCCCCGCGGGAGGGCCCACAATGAGCAGTTCTTC. Protein product: CASSDGPRGRAHNEQFF.

This clonotype has more than one count but fewer than ten. J is TRBJ1-1 and V is TRBV20-1; D is possibly TRBD1 (5 bases). The germline CDR1 and CDR2 sequences are DFQATT and SNEGSKA (reference sequence). The CDR3 runs 12 residues. The CDR3 DNA reads as TGCAGAGGGACCTCAGCGAACACTGAAGCTTTCTTT. It codes for CRGTSANTEAFF.

The chain combines TRBV25-1 with TRBJ2-5; D is possibly TRBD2 (7 bases). This CDR3 has 15 amino acids. Trimming shortened V by 6 bases and J by 2 bases, and 16 bases separated the two germline ends. Per germline, CDR1 MGHDK and CDR2 SYGVNS. The CDR3 DNA reads as TGTGCCAGCAGCCCCCGGGGGGCTGGGCAAGAGACCCAGTACTTC. It translates to CASSPRGAGQETQYF.

The chain combines TRBV19 with TRBJ1-2, with a tentative D call TRBD1 (5 bases). The CDR3 loop spans 16 amino acids. Germline V gene sequence: CDR1 LNHDA, CDR2 SQIVND (reference sequence). V was shortened by 3 bases and J by 8 bases, with 22 bases between the two germline ends. This CDR3 reads CASSIGGTNVPGGYTF. The DNA for the CDR3 is TGTGCCAGTAGTATCGGTGGGACTAATGTCCCGGGGGGCTACACCTTC.

The rearrangement uses TRBV10-3 and TRBJ1-5, with a tentative D call TRBD1 (6 bases). The CDR3 runs 14 residues. Deletions cut 4 bases from V and 5 bases from J, with 12 bases between. CDR1 is ENHRY and CDR2 is SYGVKD in the germline V gene. The CDR3 here is CAISVAGEDQPQHF. CDR3 DNA sequence: TGTGCCATCAGTGTGGCAGGGGAGGATCAGCCCCAGCATTTT.

This chain uses TRBV20-1 with TRBJ2-7; D call uncertain. Germline CDR1 DFQATT, CDR2 SNEGSKA (reference sequence). The CDR3 totals 8 residues. V lost 7 bases and J 6 bases, leaving 4 bases between the germline ends. The DNA for the CDR3 is TGCAGTGGTGGCGAGCAGTACTTC. Translation: CSGGEQYF.

V and J are TRBV7-2 and TRBJ1-3; a possible D gene is TRBD1 (6 bases). V was clipped by 1 base and J by 4 bases, with 20 bases between them. This CDR3 comprises 18 residues. The germline gives CDR1 SGHTA, CDR2 FQGNSA. The CDR3 reads CASSLVWRGQRTGNTIYF. CDR3 DNA: TGTGCCAGCAGCTTAGTTTGGAGGGGACAAAGGACGGGAAACACCATATATTTT.

The rearrangement joins TRBV30 to TRBJ1-5; D is unclear. Germline lookup yields CDR1 GTSNPN and CDR2 SVGIG (reference sequence). V shed 0 bases and J shed 7 bases, with 13 bases lying between them. This CDR3 spans 14 amino acids. DNA for the CDR3: TGTGCCTGGAGTGTAGGACCGAGGGAACAGCCCCAGCATTTT. Protein product: CAWSVGPREQPQHF.

The chain couples TRBV18 to TRBJ2-3; the D is unclear. V shed 6 bases and J shed 4 bases, with 11 bases lying between them. The CDR3 extends over 13 amino acids. CDR1 and CDR2 (germline): KGHSH, LQKENI. In nucleotides, the CDR3 is TGTGCCAGCTCCCCCGAGAACCCAGATACGCAGTATTTT. Its translation is CASSPENPDTQYF.

The chain uses TRBV12-3 or TRBV12-4 and TRBJ1-2; D is uncertain. The CDR3 length is 13 residues. Trimming removed 2 bases from V and 8 bases from J, with 12 bases in between. The DNA for the CDR3 is TGTGCCAGCAGTTTATCTGGGAGTGGAGGCTACACCTTC. This translates into CASSLSGSGGYTF.

This chain uses TRBV10-1 with TRBJ2-5; 10 bases fit TRBD2. In germline, CDR1 is WNHNN, CDR2 SYGVQD (reference sequence). V lost 0 bases and J lost 5; bases outside the gene matches: 6. The CDR3 runs to 16 residues. In DNA, the CDR3 is TGCGCCAGCAGTGAGTCAGGAGCGGGAGGGTTGGAGACCCAGTACTTC. This gives the protein CASSESGAGGLETQYF.